Presented here are 4 T cell receptor beta chains from one specimen sequenced in a study of response to subunit inactivated influenza vaccine. TCRdb called the RT-PCR reads again in MiXCR, with one record for every CDR3 protein. The table lists fewer than 650,000 distinct CDR3 sequences, 10% to 15% of them singletons. Source: PBMCs from blood, taken 40 to 50 days after vaccination. The receptor source for this set is a man aged 50 to 60 who received an inactivated influenza vaccine.

This clonotype turned up a few times. The J gene is TRBJ2-3, the V gene TRBV9; D is perhaps TRBD2 (6 bases). V lost 5 bases to trimming and J lost 0 bases, with 13 bases between them. The CDR3 is 15 residues long. CDR1 is SGDLS, CDR2 YYNGEE, per germline. CDR3 loop: CASSLWRGSTDTQYF. The CDR3 DNA sequence: TGTGCCAGCAGTCTGTGGCGGGGAAGCACAGATACGCAGTATTTT.

This sequence joins TRBV20-1 and TRBJ2-1; tentatively, D is TRBD1 (5 bases). The CDR3 runs 14 residues. Per germline, CDR1 DFQATT and CDR2 SNEGSKA (reference sequence). Trimming stripped 3 bases from V and 8 bases from J, with 17 bases between. The CDR3 spells CSASDSLRRDEQFF. The CDR3 coding sequence is TGCAGTGCTAGTGACAGTTTACGGCGCGATGAGCAGTTCTTC.

The V and J genes are TRBV13 and TRBJ2-7; D perhaps matches TRBD1 (6 bases). The V gene's germline CDR1 is PRHDT and CDR2 FYEKMQ (reference sequence). The CDR3 has 14 amino acids. Deletions cut 4 bases from V and 1 base from J, with 11 bases between. CDR3 region: CASSYGTLSYEQYF. In nucleotides, the CDR3 is TGTGCCAGCAGCTACGGGACACTATCCTACGAGCAGTACTTC. Supplemented by reference TRBV13 and TRBJ2-7, the full variable domain reads AAGVIQSPRHLIKEKRETATLKCYPIPRHDTVYWYQQGPGQDPQFLISFYEKMQSDKGSIPDRFSAQQFSDYHSELNMSSLELGDSALYFCASSYGTLSYEQYFGPGTRLTVT.

The chain links TRBV7-9 to TRBJ2-4; 9 bases align to TRBD2. The CDR3 runs 17 residues. CDR1 SEHNR and CDR2 FQNEAQ come from the germline V gene (reference sequence). V was clipped by 3 bases and J by 0 bases; unmatched bases: 6. CDR3 nucleotides: TGTGCCAGCAGCTTTTCCGGGACTAGCAAAGCCAAAAACATTCAGTACTTC. This sequence encodes CASSFSGTSKAKNIQYF.